This TCR beta chain was recovered during a study of T cells after yellow fever vaccination (dated 2019 in TCRdb). Looking at the study overall: The SMART-Seq v4 Ultra Low Input RNA kit was used to prepare libraries from fractions with low cell numbers. To track T-cell clones before and after primary and booster YFV17D yellow fever vaccination, bulk TCR alpha and beta repertoires were sequenced longitudinally. Blood was collected at multiple timepoints before and after primary and secondary immunization, and bulk PBMC replicates and cell subsets were isolated. The cohort comprised two healthy male donors, one aged 18 to 30 and one aged 30 to 40 years. Paper-wide results and their limitations: Most clones expanded after primary vaccination were re-detected after the booster (around 96% of CD4 and 80% to 90% of CD8), suggesting broad memory maintenance. The secondary T-cell response was weaker than the primary response but faster, peaking on day 5 instead of day 15. The study included only two donors, which limits how far the findings can be generalized. A small share of clonotypes occurred in both CD4 and CD8 compartments, likely arising from convergent recombination. Computational filtering was required because FACS-sorted repertoires could contain abundant contaminating clonotypes from the bulk population.

A remark on this clonotype: Its antigen is still unknown. No base quality information exists; no much larger clone differs at one position.

V and J are trimmed by 5 bases and 5 bases, and the gene matches miss 14 bases of the junction. CDR1 and CDR2 were assigned from the germline V gene as SGHAT and FQNNGV. The CDR3 holds 17 amino acids from the cysteine to the phenylalanine. Of all the DNA, just the CDR3 is kept, 51 bases in frame from base 1. Sample treatment or condition, as interpreted from the label and publication: live attenuated yellow fever vaccine strain. At each blood-draw timepoint, two biological replicates of bulk PBMCs were collected. A standard Ficoll-Paque protocol was used to isolate PBMCs from peripheral blood. RNA was extracted with TriZol from bulk PBMCs, CD4 and CD8 fractions, and dextramer-positive and dextramer-negative fractions. TCR cDNA was synthesized by 5'RACE template switching, through which a universal primer site and unique molecular identifiers were introduced. Priming of cDNA synthesis was performed from both the TCR alpha and TCR beta constant segments. Library amplification involved two PCR steps, and the second step added sample barcodes and sequencing adapters. Sequencing of the libraries was done on either Illumina HiSeq 2500 (2x100 bp) or NovaSeq (2x150 bp). As for how the authors treated the data: MIGEC handled demultiplexing of reads and collapsing into UMI consensus sequences, while MiXCR performed V(D)J alignment. Using edgeR on replicate PBMC samples, clonotypes were called vaccine-responding if FDR was below 0.01 and the log2 fold change was above 5 up to day 15. CD4 or CD8 identity was assigned to each bulk clonotype according to whether the clonotype was present at higher abundance in the sequenced CD4 repertoire or the sequenced CD8 repertoire. Through fastp at Q25 and MiXCR, TCRdb rebuilt clones from the public reads, retaining in-frame beta chains. One record per CDR3 amino acid sequence lists the most common genes and DNA. The V and J calls shown here were made by TCRdb, not taken from the authors' results. This sample gives 500,000 to 550,000 distinct CDR3 sequences in total; 21% of them show up just once. The top ten hold approximately 15% of the sample.

The rearrangement joined TRBV11-2 to TRBJ2-2; TRBD2 matches 7 bases in the middle. The sequence was collected from a man aged 18 to 35 who received the YFV17D yellow fever vaccine. The sequences come from PBMCs, collected 20 to 25 days after the first yellow fever vaccination. This receptor has the CDR3 CASSVRQGGIRTGELFF. The nucleotide sequence reads TGTGCCAGCAGCGTTCGGCAGGGAGGGATAAGAACCGGGGAGCTGTTTTTT.